The T cell receptor beta chain described here comes from a study of T-cell reconstitution after alpha-beta-depleted transplantation in children. Trimming left V 4 bases short and J 4 bases short, with 8 bases between. CDR1 is SGHTA, CDR2 FQGNSA, per germline. The CDR3 runs 13 residues. To note about this clonotype: Because the CDR3 is missing its conserved closing phenylalanine or tryptophan, this is likely a read error.

During its preparation, the TCRbeta library received unique molecular identifiers. From the PCR reads, TCRdb called clonotypes with MiXCR, one entry per CDR3 protein. The sample carries just over 350,000 distinct CDR3 sequences, about an eighth recorded once. The source material was PBMCs, sampled from the stem cell graft. The clonotype originates from a human donor who donated a stem cell graft to a child with Fanconi anemia. The V call is TRBV7-2, the J call TRBJ1-5; TRBD1 might be the D (5 bases). For the CDR3, the DNA is TGTGCCAGCAGCTGGGACGGGAATCAGCCCCAGCATGTT. It yields the protein CASSWDGNQPQHV.